The 20 T cell receptor beta chains given below trace back to one sample, sequenced in a study of shared clonotypes between healthy human individuals. Data came from immunoSEQ multiplex PCR; TCRdb stores just in-frame clones and leaves some out. This sample has roughly 500,000 clones, with 81% found just once. Sequencing used PBMCs. These receptors originate from a woman between 40 and 50 years old in good health. Some clones in this sample may be carry-over from other donors' samples.

The chain joins TRBV10-3 to TRBJ2-1; 10 bases align to TRBD2. The CDR3 is 15 residues long. The germline V gene has CDR1 ENHRY and CDR2 SYGVKD. V lost 6 bases to trimming and J lost 5 bases; unmatched junction nucleotides: 7. The DNA of the CDR3 is TGTGCCATCAGCCCTTGGACTAGCGGAAACAATGAGCAGTTCTTC. Its protein is CAISPWTSGNNEQFF.

CDR3 sequence: CASSPEQGDTEAFF. The CDR3 region has the DNA TGTGCCAGCTCACCCGAGCAGGGTGACACTGAAGCTTTCTTT. V and J are TRBV18 and TRBJ1-1; the D gene is possibly TRBD1 (5 bases). The CDR3 consists of 14 residues. Germline V gives CDR1 KGHSH, CDR2 LQKENI. V lost 3 bases, J lost 3 bases, and 11 bases lay in between.

This chain's CDR3 is CASATGTSIENEQFF. Here the CDR3 DNA reads TGTGCCAGCGCCACCGGGACTAGCATAGAGAATGAGCAGTTCTTC. This sequence joins TRBV7-2 and TRBJ2-1; TRBD2 agrees at 9 bases. CDR3 length equals 15 residues. CDR1 is SGHTA, CDR2 FQGNSA, per germline. The V and J ends lost 8 bases and 7 bases, in that order; junction bases with no gene match: 12.

The CDR3 nucleotides are TGTGCCAGCAGTTTAACGACAGGGGGAAGAGTCTATGGCTACACCTTC. This encodes CASSLTTGGRVYGYTF. The chain joins TRBV27 to TRBJ1-2; TRBD1 matches 9 bases. CDR1 and CDR2 (germline): MNHEY, SMNVEV (reference sequence). The CDR3 contains 16 residues. With 2 bases clipped from V and 4 bases from J, the junction kept 8 bases outside the gene matches.

This clone was seen only a few times. The chain uses TRBV5-1 and TRBJ2-2; TRBD2 matches at 11 bases. Germline V gives CDR1 SGHRS, CDR2 YFSETQ. Trimming removed 1 base from V and 7 bases from J; junction bases left unmatched: 9. CDR3 size: 17 residues. For the CDR3, the DNA is TGCGCCAGCAGCTTGACTGGACTAGCGGGTGATGACGGGGAGCTGTTTTTT. Amino acid sequence: CASSLTGLAGDDGELFF.

This clone came up once. The chain employs TRBV5-1 and TRBJ2-2; TRBD1 or TRBD2 may be the D gene (5 bases each). Germline V gene lookup returns CDR1 SGHRS and CDR2 YFSETQ. The CDR3 loop spans 14 amino acids. V dropped 4 bases and J dropped 3 bases, with 10 bases sitting between them. The CDR3 reads CASSLGDHTGELFF. The CDR3 nucleotides read TGCGCCAGCAGCCTCGGGGACCACACCGGGGAGCTGTTTTTT. The full variable domain, rest sourced from reference TRBV5-1 and TRBJ2-2, is KAGVTQTPRYLIKTRGQQVTLSCSPISGHRSVSWYQQTPGQGLQFLFEYFSETQRNKGNFPGRFSGRQFSNSRSEMNVSTLELGDSALYLCASSLGDHTGELFFGEGSRLTVL.

Comment on this clone: This probably arose from a read error, given a far larger clone one base away. Other DNA sequences in the sample encode the same CDR3. The V and J genes are TRBV29-1 and TRBJ1-1; D possibly corresponds to TRBD1 (6 bases). V lost 7 bases, J lost 8 bases, and 20 bases lay in between. Germline V gives CDR1 SQVTM, CDR2 ANQGSEA. The CDR3 runs 13 residues. The CDR3 sequence is CSAYRDKDAEAFF. In DNA, the CDR3 is TGCAGCGCTTACCGGGACAAGGATGCCGAAGCTTTCTTT.

This clone appeared once. The chain couples TRBV7-9 to TRBJ2-7; TRBD1 might be the D (5 bases). This CDR3 is built from 14 residues. The V gene's germline CDR1 is SEHNR and CDR2 FQNEAQ (reference sequence). The V end was cut by 2 bases, the J end by 4 bases, with 12 bases between. CDR3 residues: CASSLNGQGYEQYF. DNA for the CDR3: TGTGCCAGCAGCTTAAACGGGCAGGGATACGAGCAGTACTTC.

This clone was counted a single time. This chain joins TRBV6-1 and TRBJ2-7; the D is unclear. Between the trimmed V and J ends, which lost 2 bases and 5 bases, there was a span of 13 bases. Germline-derived CDR1 and CDR2 are MNHNS and SASEGT. This CDR3 comprises 14 residues. CDR3 DNA sequence: TGTGCCAGCAGTGAATTGGTAGGGCCCAACGAGCAGTACTTC. This gives the protein CASSELVGPNEQYF.

V is TRBV28 and J is TRBJ2-1, with a possible D match to TRBD1 (6 bases). Germline V gives CDR1 MDHEN, CDR2 SYDVKM. The CDR3 runs to 15 residues. Trimming took 5 bases from V and 4 from J, leaving 15 bases between them. CDR3 bases: TGTGCCAGCAGTATTATGACAGGACTTTACAATGAGCAGTTCTTC. It yields the protein CASSIMTGLYNEQFF. Drawing the rest from reference TRBV28 and TRBJ2-1, the complete variable domain is DVKVTQSSRYLVKRTGEKVFLECVQDMDHENMFWYRQDPGLGLRLIYFSYDVKMKEKGDIPEGYSVSREKKERFSLILESASTNQTSMYLCASSIMTGLYNEQFFGPGTRLTVL.

J is TRBJ2-7 and V is TRBV30; 8 bases align to TRBD1. The CDR3 extends over 15 amino acids. J was trimmed by 2 bases and V by 5 bases; bases with no gene match: 11. Germline assignment: CDR1 GTSNPN and CDR2 SVGIG (reference sequence). The CDR3 region has the DNA TGTGCCTGGGGAGCTCCGGGACAGGAGACCTACGAGCAGTACTTC. Its protein product is CAWGAPGQETYEQYF.

J is TRBJ2-1 and V is TRBV9; 12 bases are a match to TRBD2. The length of the CDR3 is 16 residues. The germline V gene encodes CDR1 SGDLS and CDR2 YYNGEE. J gave up 7 bases and V 0 bases, and 5 bases lay outside the gene matches. The DNA for the CDR3 is TGTGCCAGCAGCGTAGGGACTAGCGGGACCATGAATGAGCAGTTCTTC. The encoded protein is CASSVGTSGTMNEQFF.

CDR3 in amino acids: CASSQDRPRSGYTF. CDR3 coding DNA: TGTGCCAGCAGTCAGGACCGTCCGCGGTCTGGCTACACCTTC. V and J are TRBV6-1 and TRBJ1-2; no firm D call. This CDR3 spans 14 amino acids. Germline lookup yields CDR1 MNHNS and CDR2 SASEGT. The V end lost 5 bases, the J end lost 7 bases, and 17 bases lay between the germline ends.

The chain links TRBV2 to TRBJ2-7; D remains unclear. V lost 6 bases and J lost 4, with 4 bases in between. The germline gives CDR1 SNHLY, CDR2 FYNNEI. The length of the CDR3 is 10 residues. DNA for the CDR3: TGTGCCAGCAGACCGTACGAGCAGTACTTC. It encodes CASRPYEQYF.

On this clone: A far larger clone differs by one base, so this is likely a read error. This chain connects TRBV11-2 to TRBJ2-7, with a tentative D call TRBD2 (5 bases). This CDR3 spans 16 amino acids. Germline loops: CDR1 SGHAT, CDR2 FQNNGV. Trimming took off 8 bases at V and 4 bases at J, with 24 bases between the two ends. CDR3 bases: TGTGCCAGCGGGCTGAGGTTGGGAGAGCCTCCATACGAGCAGTACTTC. Translating it yields CASGLRLGEPPYEQYF.

The chain joins TRBV27 to TRBJ1-2; D is unresolved. CDR3 length: 13 amino acids. Germline V gives CDR1 MNHEY, CDR2 SMNVEV (reference sequence). V was shortened by 0 bases and J by 4 bases, with 6 bases between the two germline ends. The CDR3 region is CASSLSISYGYTF. CDR3 sequence (DNA): TGTGCCAGCAGTTTATCGATCTCCTATGGCTACACCTTC.

With respect to this clone: One base separates it from a far larger clone, so it is likely a read error. Other DNA sequences in this sample translate to the same CDR3. The rearrangement links TRBV6-1 to TRBJ2-7; the D gene is possibly TRBD1 (7 bases). This CDR3 contains 14 residues. CDR1 and CDR2 from the germline V gene are MNHNS and SASEGT. This CDR3 reads CASQGGQRIYEQYF. Here the CDR3 DNA reads TGTGCCAGCCAGGGGGGTCAACGGATCTACGAGCAATACTTC.

This clone showed up just once. Other DNA variants within this sample encode the same CDR3. The chain couples TRBV4-2 to TRBJ2-7; a possible D gene is TRBD2 (6 bases). Germline assignment: CDR1 LGHNA and CDR2 YNFKEQ. CDR3 size: 13 residues. The V end was cut by 2 bases, the J end by 4 bases, with 9 bases between. CDR3 amino acids: CASSQSGGYEQYF. The CDR3 DNA reads TGTGCCAGCAGCCAATCTGGAGGGTACGAGCAGTACTTC.

Of note for this clone: It may be a read error: a sequence one base away is much more abundant. This chain uses TRBV7-3 with TRBJ2-5, with TRBD2 matching 9 bases. The end of the DNA aligns better with TRBJ2-7, so the J call may be wrong. Germline CDR1 and CDR2: SGHTA and FQGTGA. The CDR3 consists of 14 residues. The CDR3 here is CASSLSGSAHEQYF. The DNA of the CDR3 is TGTGCCAGCAGCCTTAGCGGGAGTGCCCACGAGCAGTACTTC.

The CDR3 spells CASSPRQGYYGYTF. DNA of the CDR3: TGTGCCAGCAGCCCCCGGCAGGGCTACTATGGCTACACCTTC. V and J are TRBV27 and TRBJ1-2, with D perhaps TRBD1 (5 bases). Trimming stripped 6 bases from V and 3 bases from J, with 14 bases between. From germline, CDR1 is MNHEY and CDR2 SMNVEV (reference sequence). CDR3 size: 14 residues.